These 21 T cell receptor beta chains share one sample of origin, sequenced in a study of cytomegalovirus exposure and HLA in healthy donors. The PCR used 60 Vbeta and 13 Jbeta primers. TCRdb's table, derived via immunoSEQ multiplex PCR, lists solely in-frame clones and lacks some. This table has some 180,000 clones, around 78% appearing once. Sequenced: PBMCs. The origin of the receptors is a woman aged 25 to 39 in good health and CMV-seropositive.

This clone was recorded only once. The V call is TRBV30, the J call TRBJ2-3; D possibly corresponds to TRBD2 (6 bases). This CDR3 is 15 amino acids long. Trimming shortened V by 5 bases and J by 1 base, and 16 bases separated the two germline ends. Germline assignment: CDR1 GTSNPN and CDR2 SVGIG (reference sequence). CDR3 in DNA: TGTGCCTGGGCCCCAGGCGGGGAAGGCACAGATACGCAGTATTTT. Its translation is CAWAPGGEGTDTQYF.

The CDR3 protein is CASSQERAYGETQYF. In nucleotides, the CDR3 is TGCGCCAGCAGCCAAGAGAGGGCATATGGAGAGACCCAGTACTTC. J is TRBJ2-5 and V is TRBV4-1, with D possibly matching TRBD2 (5 bases). Germline loops: CDR1 MGHRA, CDR2 YSYEKL. V dropped 0 bases and J dropped 4 bases, with 12 bases sitting between them. CDR3 length equals 15 residues.

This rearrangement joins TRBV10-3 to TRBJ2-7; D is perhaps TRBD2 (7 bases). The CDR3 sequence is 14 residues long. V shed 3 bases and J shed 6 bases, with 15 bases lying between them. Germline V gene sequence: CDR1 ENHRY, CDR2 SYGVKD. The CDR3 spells CAISDGEGESEQYF. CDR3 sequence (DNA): TGTGCCATCAGTGACGGGGAGGGGGAGAGCGAGCAGTACTTC.

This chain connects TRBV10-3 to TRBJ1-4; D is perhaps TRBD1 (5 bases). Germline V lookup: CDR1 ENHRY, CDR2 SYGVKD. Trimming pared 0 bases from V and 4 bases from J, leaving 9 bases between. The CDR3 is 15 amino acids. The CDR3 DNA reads TGTGCCATCAGTGAGTCGAGGGGACTTAATGAAAAACTGTTTTTT. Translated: CAISESRGLNEKLFF.

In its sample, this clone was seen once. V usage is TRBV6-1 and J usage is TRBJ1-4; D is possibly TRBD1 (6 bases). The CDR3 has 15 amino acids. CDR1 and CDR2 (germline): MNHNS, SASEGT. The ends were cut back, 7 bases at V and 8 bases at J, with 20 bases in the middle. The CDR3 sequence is CASTEDSLGAEKLFF. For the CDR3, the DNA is TGTGCCAGCACTGAGGACAGCCTTGGCGCGGAAAAACTGTTTTTT.

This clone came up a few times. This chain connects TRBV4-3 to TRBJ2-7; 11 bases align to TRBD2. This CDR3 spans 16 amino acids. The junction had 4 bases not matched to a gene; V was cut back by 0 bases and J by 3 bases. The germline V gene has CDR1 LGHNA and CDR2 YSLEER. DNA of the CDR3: TGCGCCAGCAGCCAAGAACTAGCGGGGGTCGACTACGAGCAGTACTTC. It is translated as CASSQELAGVDYEQYF.

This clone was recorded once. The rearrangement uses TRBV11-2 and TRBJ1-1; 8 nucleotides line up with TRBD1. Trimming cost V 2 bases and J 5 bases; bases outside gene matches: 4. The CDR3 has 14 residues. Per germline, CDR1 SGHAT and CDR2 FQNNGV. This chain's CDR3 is CASSLQGARTEAFF. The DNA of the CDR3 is TGTGCCAGCAGCTTACAGGGGGCGAGGACTGAAGCTTTCTTT.

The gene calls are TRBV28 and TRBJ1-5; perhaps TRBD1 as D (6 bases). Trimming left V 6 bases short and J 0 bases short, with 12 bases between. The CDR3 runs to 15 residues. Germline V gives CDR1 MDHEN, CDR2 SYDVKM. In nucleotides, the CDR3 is TGTGCCAGCAGCTTACAGGGTTATAGCAATCAGCCCCAGCATTTT. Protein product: CASSLQGYSNQPQHF.

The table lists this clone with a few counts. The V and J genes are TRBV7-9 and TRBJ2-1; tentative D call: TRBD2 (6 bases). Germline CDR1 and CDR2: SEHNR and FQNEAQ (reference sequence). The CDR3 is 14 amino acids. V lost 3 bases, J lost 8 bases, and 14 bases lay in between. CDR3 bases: TGTGCCAGCAGCTTTGCCCGGGAGCTCCATGAGCAGTTCTTC. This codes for CASSFARELHEQFF.

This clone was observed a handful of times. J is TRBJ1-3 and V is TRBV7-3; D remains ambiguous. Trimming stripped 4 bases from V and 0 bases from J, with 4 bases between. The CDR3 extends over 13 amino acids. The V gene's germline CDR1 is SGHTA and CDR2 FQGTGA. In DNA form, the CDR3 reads TGTGCCAGCAGCTCCTTCTCTGGAAACACCATATATTTT. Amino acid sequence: CASSSFSGNTIYF.

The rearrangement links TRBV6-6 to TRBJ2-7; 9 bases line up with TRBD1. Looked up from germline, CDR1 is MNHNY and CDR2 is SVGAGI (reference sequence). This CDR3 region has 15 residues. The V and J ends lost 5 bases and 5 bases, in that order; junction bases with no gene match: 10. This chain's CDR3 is CASSRGQGVWNEQYF. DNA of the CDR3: TGTGCCAGCAGTAGGGGACAGGGAGTTTGGAACGAGCAGTACTTC.

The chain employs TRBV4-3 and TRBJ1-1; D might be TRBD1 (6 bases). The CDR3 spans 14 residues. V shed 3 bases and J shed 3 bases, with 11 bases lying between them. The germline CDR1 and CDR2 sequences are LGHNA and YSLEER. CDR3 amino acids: CASSQGGADTEAFF. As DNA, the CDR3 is TGCGCCAGCAGCCAGGGGGGGGCTGACACTGAAGCTTTCTTT.

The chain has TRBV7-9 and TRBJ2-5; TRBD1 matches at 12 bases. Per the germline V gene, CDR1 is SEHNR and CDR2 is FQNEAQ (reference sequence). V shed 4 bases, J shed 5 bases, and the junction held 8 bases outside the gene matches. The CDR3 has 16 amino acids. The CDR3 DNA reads TGTGCCAGCAGCTCATCGGGACAGGGGGCCGGGGAGACCCAGTACTTC. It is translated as CASSSSGQGAGETQYF. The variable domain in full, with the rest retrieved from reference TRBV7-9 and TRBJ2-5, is DTGVSQNPRHKITKRGQNVTFRCDPISEHNRLYWYRQTLGQGPEFLTYFQNEAQLEKSRLLSDRFSAERPKGSFSTLEIQRTEQGDSAMYLCASSSSGQGAGETQYFGPGTRLLVL.

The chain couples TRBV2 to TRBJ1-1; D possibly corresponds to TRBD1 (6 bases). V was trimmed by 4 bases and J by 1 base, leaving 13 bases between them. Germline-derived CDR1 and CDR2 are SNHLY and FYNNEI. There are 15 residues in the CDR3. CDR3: CASSGLDSSNTEAFF. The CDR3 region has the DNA TGTGCCAGCAGTGGTCTGGACAGCTCGAACACTGAAGCTTTCTTT.

The CDR3 loop is CASSTPRDGEKTQYF. The CDR3, as DNA: TGTGCCAGCAGCACTCCGAGAGATGGGGAGAAGACCCAGTACTTC. The chain recombines TRBV7-8 with TRBJ2-5; TRBD2 is a possible D gene (5 bases). Between the trimmed V and J ends, which lost 5 bases and 6 bases, there was a span of 19 bases. This CDR3 has 15 amino acids. Germline V gene lookup returns CDR1 SGHVS and CDR2 FQNEAQ.

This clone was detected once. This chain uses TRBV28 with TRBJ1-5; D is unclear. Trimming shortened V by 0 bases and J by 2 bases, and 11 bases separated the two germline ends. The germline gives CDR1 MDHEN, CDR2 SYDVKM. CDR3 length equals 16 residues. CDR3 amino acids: CASSLWGGQGNQPQHF. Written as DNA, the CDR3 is TGTGCCAGCAGTTTATGGGGTGGGCAGGGCAATCAGCCCCAGCATTTT.

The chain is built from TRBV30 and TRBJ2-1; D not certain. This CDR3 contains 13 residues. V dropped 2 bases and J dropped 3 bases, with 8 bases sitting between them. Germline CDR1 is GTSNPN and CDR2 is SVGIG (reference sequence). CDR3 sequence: CAWSIADYNEQFF. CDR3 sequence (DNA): TGTGCCTGGAGTATCGCGGACTACAATGAGCAGTTCTTC. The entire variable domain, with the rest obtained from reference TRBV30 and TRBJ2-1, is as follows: SQTIHQWPATLVQPVGSPLSLECTVEGTSNPNLYWYRQAAGRGLQLLFYSVGIGQISSEVPQNLSASRPQDRQFILSSKKLLLSDSGFYLCAWSIADYNEQFFGPGTRLTVL.

This CDR3 reads CASSGGLEQYF. The DNA of the CDR3 is TGTGCCAGCAGCGGGGGACTCGAGCAGTACTTC. The chain joins TRBV5-6 to TRBJ2-7; possibly TRBD2 for D (6 bases). Germline V CDR1 and CDR2: SGHDT, YYEEEE. This CDR3 has 11 residues. V was trimmed by 4 bases and J by 6 bases, leaving 8 bases between them. Variable domain in full (rest from reference TRBV5-6 and TRBJ2-7): DAGVTQSPTHLIKTRGQQVTLRCSPKSGHDTVSWYQQALGQGPQFIFQYYEEEERQRGNFPDRFSGHQFPNYSSELNVNALLLGDSALYLCASSGGLEQYFGPGTRLTVT.

The CDR3 sequence is CATKEGLMNTEAFF. The CDR3 coding sequence is TGTGCCACCAAGGAGGGCCTTATGAACACTGAAGCTTTCTTT. The chain employs TRBV2 and TRBJ1-1; D uncertain. V shed 10 bases and J shed 0 bases, with 15 bases lying between them. The germline V gene encodes CDR1 SNHLY and CDR2 FYNNEI. The CDR3 runs to 14 residues.

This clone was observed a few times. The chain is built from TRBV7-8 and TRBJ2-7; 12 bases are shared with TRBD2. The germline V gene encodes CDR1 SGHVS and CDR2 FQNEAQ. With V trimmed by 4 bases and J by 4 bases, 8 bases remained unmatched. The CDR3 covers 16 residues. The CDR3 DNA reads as TGTGCCAGCAGCTCCTGGACTAGCGGGGACCTTTACGAGCAGTACTTC. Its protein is CASSSWTSGDLYEQYF.

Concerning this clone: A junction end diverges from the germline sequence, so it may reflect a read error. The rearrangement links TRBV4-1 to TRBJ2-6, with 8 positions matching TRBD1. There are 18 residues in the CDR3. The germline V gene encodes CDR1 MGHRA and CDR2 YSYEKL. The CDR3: CASSHTGGSRSGANGLTF. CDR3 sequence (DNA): TGCGCCAGCAGCCACACAGGGGGTTCTCGCTCTGGGGCCAACGGCCTGACTTTC.